The next 7 T cell receptor beta chains were all read from a single sample in a study of cytomegalovirus exposure and HLA in healthy donors. PCR amplification relied on 60 Vbeta primers (plus 13 Jbeta primers). This table comes from immunoSEQ multiplex PCR, and its TCRdb copy is limited to in-frame clones, with some not included. Recorded for this sample: 60,000 to 85,000 clones. The specimen was PBMCs. Every receptor here comes from a man between 50 and 59 years old in good health and CMV-seropositive.

CDR3 region: CASSQSGGTPNEQYF. CDR3 in DNA: TGCGCCAGCAGTCAATCAGGGGGTACTCCCAACGAGCAGTACTTC. The J gene is TRBJ2-7, the V gene TRBV23-1; D perhaps matches TRBD1 (6 bases). TRBV23-1 is identified as an open reading frame with a role that is uncertain. The CDR3 has 15 residues. V lost 0 bases to trimming and J lost 5 bases, with 14 bases between them.

The chain combines TRBV5-1 with TRBJ1-1; possible D gene TRBD1, 5 bases. The CDR3 is 14 amino acids. Between the trimmed V and J ends, which lost 4 bases and 1 base, there was a span of 11 bases. CDR1 and CDR2 from the germline V gene are SGHRS and YFSETQ. The CDR3 here is CASSPDNWNTEAFF. CDR3 sequence (DNA): TGCGCCAGCAGCCCGGACAATTGGAACACTGAAGCTTTCTTT.

The rearrangement joins TRBV12-5 to TRBJ1-1; D is undetermined. The germline gives CDR1 LGHNT, CDR2 FRNRAP. V was cut by 3 bases and J by 7 bases, with 15 bases left in between. The CDR3 contains 14 residues. CDR3 residues: CASGFLPRIVEAFF. CDR3 DNA: TGTGCTAGTGGTTTCCTCCCCAGAATTGTTGAAGCTTTCTTT.

V usage is TRBV15 and J usage is TRBJ2-1, with a possible D match to TRBD2 (6 bases). The germline CDR1 and CDR2 sequences are LNHNV and YYDKDF (reference sequence). Trimming pared 5 bases from V and 0 bases from J, leaving 17 bases between. This CDR3 region has 17 residues. The CDR3 nucleotides are TGTGCCACCAGCCCCCGAGGTGACGGGAGCTCCTACAATGAGCAGTTCTTC. Translation: CATSPRGDGSSYNEQFF.

The gene calls are TRBV5-1 and TRBJ2-2; D is possibly TRBD1 (5 bases). The CDR3 has 16 amino acids. Trimming took off 1 base at V and 4 bases at J, with 14 bases between the two ends. Looked up from germline, CDR1 is SGHRS and CDR2 is YFSETQ. This CDR3 is CASSLSGREPTGELFF. CDR3 DNA: TGCGCCAGCAGCTTGTCGGGCAGGGAACCCACCGGGGAGCTGTTTTTT.

The genes are TRBV5-4 and TRBJ1-2, with 8 bases matching TRBD1. The ends lost 7 bases at V and 8 bases at J; junction bases unmatched: 13. The CDR3 length is 14 residues. CDR1 is SGHNT and CDR2 is YYREEE in the germline V gene (reference sequence). The CDR3 region is CASVQLDRAGGYTF. Here the CDR3 DNA reads TGTGCCAGCGTACAACTGGACAGGGCGGGCGGCTACACCTTC.

The rearrangement uses TRBV2 and TRBJ1-5, with D unclear. Between the trimmed V and J ends, which lost 0 bases and 6 bases, there was a span of 12 bases. The V gene's germline CDR1 is SNHLY and CDR2 FYNNEI. This CDR3 region has 15 residues. DNA of the CDR3: TGTGCCAGCAGTGAAGCGGGCAGGATCAGTCAGCCCCAGCATTTT. Its protein product is CASSEAGRISQPQHF.